Listed below are T cell receptor beta chains from one sample, sequenced in a study of response to subunit inactivated influenza vaccine. Each CDR3 protein is one row after TCRdb ran MiXCR on the RT-PCR reads. The repertoire holds over 300,000 distinct CDR3 sequences, with about a fifth as singletons. The starting material was PBMCs from blood, obtained 21 months after vaccination. These receptors all stem from a man aged 50 to 69 who received an inactivated influenza vaccine. The CDR3 runs from the conserved cysteine through the conserved F or W. A D gene is named only where the DNA matches it firmly. Clone size is given for some rows only: seen once, a few or many times, or a class if the clone is expanded.

V gene	J gene	D gene	clone size	CDR3 DNA	CDR3 protein
TRBV28	TRBJ2-1	TRBD1	-	TGTGCCAGCAGTACACAGGGACAGTATTTGAACTCCTACAATGAGCAGTTCTTC	CASSTQGQYLNSYNEQFF
TRBV9	TRBJ1-1	-	-	TGTGCCAGCAGCGTAGCAGGGGTGGATCCTGAAGCTTTCTTT	CASSVAGVDPEAFF
TRBV7-2	TRBJ1-1	TRBD1	few	TGTGCCAGCAGCTTCGACAGGGTTGTGAACACTGAAGCTTTCTTT	CASSFDRVVNTEAFF
TRBV10-3	TRBJ2-7	-	-	TGTGCCATCAGTGATTTCGTCGACGAGCAGTACTTC	CAISDFVDEQYF
TRBV29-1	TRBJ1-1	-	few	TGCAGCGTTGATATACATGGATACGCTGAAGCTTTCTTT	CSVDIHGYAEAFF
TRBV7-9	TRBJ1-3	-	-	TGTGCCAGCAGCCCTCGTGGGGCAGAGTTCCTCATATATTTT	CASSPRGAEFLIYF
TRBV23-1	TRBJ2-5	-	many	TGCGCCAGCAGTCAATATCGCAGGAGTCGATCAGAGACCCAGTACTTC	CASSQYRRSRSETQYF
TRBV20-1	TRBJ1-6	-	-	TGCAGTGCTAGAGATTCTGGGAATAATTCACCCCTCCACTTT	CSARDSGNNSPLHF
TRBV12-3/TRBV12-4	TRBJ2-2	TRBD2	few	TGTGCCAGCAGCAACCAGCGGGGGAGAGACACCGGGGAGCTGTTTTTT	CASSNQRGRDTGELFF
TRBV9	TRBJ2-7	TRBD2	few	TGTGCCAGCAGCATCGGGACTAGCGGGACCGAGCAGTACTTC	CASSIGTSGTEQYF
TRBV7-2	TRBJ2-7	TRBD1	few	TGTGCCAGCAGCTTAGCGCAGACAGGGTGGCAGCAGTACTTC	CASSLAQTGWQQYF
TRBV6-5	TRBJ2-2	-	-	TGTGCCAGCAGTTACACAGGGAACACCGGGGAGCTGTTTTTT	CASSYTGNTGELFF
TRBV20-1	TRBJ1-1	-	few	TGCAGTGCATTTATTTGGGCCTCGGAGGCTGAAGCTTTCTTT	CSAFIWASEAEAFF
TRBV28	TRBJ1-2	-	-	TGTGCCAGCAGTTTGGGTACGGACCATGGCTACACCTTC	CASSLGTDHGYTF
TRBV4-1	TRBJ2-7	-	few	TGCGCCAGCAGCCAAGATCGTAGGGTCAAGCAGTACTTC	CASSQDRRVKQYF
TRBV20-1	TRBJ1-2	-	few	TGCAGTGCTAGAGATGGTAGAATGGGGAGGGAAGGCTACACCTTC	CSARDGRMGREGYTF
TRBV6-1	TRBJ1-5	-	-	TGTGCCAGCAAAAGGGAGGGTATACAGCCCCAGCATTTT	CASKREGIQPQHF
TRBV19	TRBJ2-7	TRBD1	-	TGTGCCAGTAGTATCGGACAGGGGGCTTACGAGCAGTACTTC	CASSIGQGAYEQYF
TRBV28	TRBJ1-6	-	-	TGTGCCAGCAGTTTTTTCCTGAGCTCCTATAATTCACCCCTCCACTTT	CASSFFLSSYNSPLHF
TRBV12-3/TRBV12-4	TRBJ1-5	-	few	TGTGCCAGCAAACAAGGGACCGGGGGCAATCAGCCCCAGCATTTT	CASKQGTGGNQPQHF
TRBV12-3/TRBV12-4	TRBJ1-2	TRBD1	-	TGTGCCAGCAGCACGCGGGACAGGGCTAGTAGCTATGGCTACACCTTC	CASSTRDRASSYGYTF
TRBV20-1	TRBJ2-1	-	few	TGCAGTGCGACTATCAAGGGCTTCTCCTACAATGAGCAGTTCTTC	CSATIKGFSYNEQFF
TRBV11-2	TRBJ1-1	-	-	TGTGCCAGCAGCTTAGTTCCAGGTAACACTGAAGCTTTCTTT	CASSLVPGNTEAFF
TRBV24-1	TRBJ1-5	-	-	TGTGCCACCAGTGATCGCCGGGGGAATCAGCCCCAGCATTTT	CATSDRRGNQPQHF
TRBV7-9	TRBJ2-7	-	-	TGTGCCAGCAGCTTAGTAGGGGGGGCCGAGCAGTACTTC	CASSLVGGAEQYF
TRBV7-2	TRBJ2-7	-	few	TGTGCCAGCAGCTTACGCCCAAGCGAGCAGTACTTC	CASSLRPSEQYF
TRBV4-3	TRBJ1-1	-	-	TGCGCCAGCAGCCAAGATCCCTGGGACACTGAAGCTTTCTTT	CASSQDPWDTEAFF
TRBV5-1	TRBJ1-1	-	-	TGCGCCAGCAGCTTGGTTAGGGGGAACACTGAAGCTTTCTTT	CASSLVRGNTEAFF
TRBV5-1	TRBJ2-2	-	few	TGCGCCAGCAGCCTCCGGGACTCGTCAACCGGGGAGCTGTTTTTT	CASSLRDSSTGELFF
TRBV6-1	TRBJ1-2	-	-	TGTGCCAGCAGTCTCCCAGGGGAAGGAATCTATGGCTACACCTTC	CASSLPGEGIYGYTF
TRBV21-1	TRBJ1-5	-	-	TGTGCCAGCAGCAAAGCCAGGGAACGGTGCTCCAATCAGCCCCAGCATTTT	CASSKARERCSNQPQHF
TRBV5-1	TRBJ1-1	-	-	TGCGCCAGCAGCTTAGTTGGAGGGCGGTTGAAAACTGAAGCTTTCTTT	CASSLVGGRLKTEAFF
TRBV11-2	TRBJ1-1	-	few	TGTGCCAGCAGCTTAGGACCGGAAATGAACACTGAAGCTTTCTTT	CASSLGPEMNTEAFF
TRBV3-1	TRBJ1-3	-	many	TGTGCCAGCAGCCAAGACTTTGGAGGAAACACCATATATTTT	CASSQDFGGNTIYF
TRBV19	TRBJ2-7	TRBD1	many	TGTGCCAGTAGTATATTGGACAGGGGGGCCTACGAGCAGTACTTC	CASSILDRGAYEQYF
TRBV20-1	TRBJ1-1	TRBD1	few	TGCAGTGCCCTCTCGGCAGGGGGAAATACTGAAGCTTTCTTT	CSALSAGGNTEAFF
TRBV19	TRBJ1-1	TRBD1	many	TGTGCCAGTAGTATAGAGGAGGGGGCGCTGAACACTGAAGCTTTCTTT	CASSIEEGALNTEAFF
TRBV20-1	TRBJ1-5	-	many	TGCAGTGCTAGTTCCGGGGGGCATAGCAATCAGCCCCAGCATTTT	CSASSGGHSNQPQHF
TRBV29-1	TRBJ2-5	TRBD1	-	TGCAGCGTGTCCAGGGGGCTTCAAGAGACCCAGTACTTC	CSVSRGLQETQYF
TRBV11-2	TRBJ2-3	-	few	TGTGCCAGCAGCTTCGTGGGACCGAGCACAGATACGCAGTATTTT	CASSFVGPSTDTQYF
TRBV5-1	TRBJ1-2	TRBD1	many	TGCGCCAGCAGCTGGGGGACAGGGGGTAGCTATGGCTACACCTTC	CASSWGTGGSYGYTF